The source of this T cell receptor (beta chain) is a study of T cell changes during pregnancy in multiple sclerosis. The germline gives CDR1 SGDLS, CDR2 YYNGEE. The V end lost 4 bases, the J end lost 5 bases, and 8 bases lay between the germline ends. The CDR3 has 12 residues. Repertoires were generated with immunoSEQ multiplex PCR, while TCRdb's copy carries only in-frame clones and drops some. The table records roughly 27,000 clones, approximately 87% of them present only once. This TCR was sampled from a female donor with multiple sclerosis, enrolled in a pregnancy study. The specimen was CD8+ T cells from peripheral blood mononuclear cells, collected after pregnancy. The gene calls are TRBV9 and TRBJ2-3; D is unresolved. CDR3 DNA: TGTGCCAGCAGCCTCTACGGAGATACGCAGTATTTT. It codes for CASSLYGDTQYF.